This T cell receptor (beta chain) was sequenced in a study of technical replicates of blood from a handful of donors. This clone showed up just a few times. Germline loops: CDR1 MNHEY, CDR2 SVGAGI. This CDR3 contains 14 residues. V trimming: 6 bases; J trimming: 3 bases; junction bases outside the gene matches: 7. TCRdb keeps only in-frame clones here, not all; method: immunoSEQ multiplex PCR. Of tens of thousands of clones in the sample, 91% were seen once. This chain connects TRBV6-5 to TRBJ1-1; 7 positions agree with TRBD1. The origin of this receptor is a human donor in good health. Some clones in this sample may be carry-over from other donors' samples. The sample was T cells isolated from PBMCs. The CDR3 sequence is CASRPTGVYTEAFF. In DNA, the CDR3 is TGTGCCAGCAGACCTACAGGGGTTTACACTGAAGCTTTCTTT.